Each of the 28 T cell receptor beta chains below was sequenced from the same sample in a study of blood T cell repertoires in COVID-19 (TCRdb year 2020). Library creation used the immunoSEQ multiplex PCR assay. This is the immuneACCESS table as TCRdb keeps it, with only in-frame sequences that have V and J called. A part of the clones is gone; compared with another copy, unresolved V genes explain less than half, and the rest is unexplained. Present in this sample are roughly 150,000 clones, 60% to 80% of which were seen just once. Of the sample, 2.8% is held by the ten largest clones. Input material: peripheral blood. These receptors were obtained from a man in his 70s with acute or convalescent COVID-19.

This sequence joins TRBV19 and TRBJ2-6; D gene uncertain. Trimming left V 3 bases short and J 1 base short, with 13 bases between. CDR1 and CDR2 from the germline V gene are LNHDA and SQIVND (reference sequence). The CDR3 sequence is 17 residues long. The CDR3 DNA follows: TGTGCCAGTAGTATCCTCCCGAGTCTTTCTGGGGCCAACGTCCTGACTTTC. This codes for CASSILPSLSGANVLTF.

The genes are TRBV5-1 and TRBJ1-6; weak D call: TRBD1 (6 bases). Germline V gene data show CDR1 as SGHRS and CDR2 as YFSETQ. The CDR3 is 15 residues long. Trimming removed 4 bases from V and 6 bases from J, with 14 bases in between. In DNA form, the CDR3 reads TGCGCCAGCAGCCAAACAACAGGGTCTAATTCACCCCTCCACTTT. Translation gives CASSQTTGSNSPLHF.

The CDR3 region is CSASKAGLEGYTF. The CDR3 nucleotides read TGCAGTGCTAGTAAGGCAGGCCTTGAAGGCTACACCTTC. The chain has TRBV20-1 and TRBJ1-2; D not resolved. The CDR3 is 13 amino acids. Deletions cut 3 bases from V and 8 bases from J, with 16 bases between. The germline CDR1 and CDR2 sequences are DFQATT and SNEGSKA (reference sequence).

This chain joins TRBV19 and TRBJ1-5; D perhaps matches TRBD1 (6 bases). The germline V gene has CDR1 LNHDA and CDR2 SQIVND (reference sequence). CDR3 length: 15 amino acids. V lost 1 base to trimming and J lost 9 bases, with 16 bases between them. CDR3 protein: CASSIVAGEQTPQHF. The CDR3 DNA reads TGTGCCAGTAGTATAGTGGCAGGGGAACAAACGCCCCAGCATTTT.

The chain has TRBV27 and TRBJ2-6, with D unclear. Trimming shortened V by 2 bases and J by 1 base, and 3 bases separated the two germline ends. Germline values: CDR1 MNHEY, CDR2 SMNVEV (reference sequence). CDR3 length equals 14 residues. The DNA for the CDR3 is TGTGCCAGCAGTTTAGCGTCTGGGGCCAACGTCCTGACTTTC. The encoded protein is CASSLASGANVLTF.

This clone turned up a few times. This chain's CDR3 is CASSLDLLSYNEQFF. The DNA for the CDR3 is TGTGCCAGCAGCTTAGACCTCCTTTCCTACAATGAGCAGTTCTTC. V gene TRBV11-2 combines with J gene TRBJ2-1, with D hard to call. This CDR3 is 15 amino acids long. V lost 0 bases, J lost 1 base, and 7 bases lay in between. Looked up from germline, CDR1 is SGHAT and CDR2 is FQNNGV.

V gene TRBV18 combines with J gene TRBJ1-1; the D is unclear. CDR3 length: 13 amino acids. Germline CDR1 is KGHSH and CDR2 is LQKENI. V was cut by 1 base and J by 3 bases, with 6 bases left in between. In DNA form, the CDR3 reads TGTGCCAGCTCACCACGGGCAGACACTGAAGCTTTCTTT. Its translation: CASSPRADTEAFF. The whole variable domain, remainder taken from reference TRBV18 and TRBJ1-1, is NAGVMQNPRHLVRRRGQEARLRCSPMKGHSHVYWYRQLPEEGLKFMVYLQKENIIDESGMPKERFSAEFPKEGPSILRIQQVVRGDSAAYFCASSPRADTEAFFGQGTRLTVV.

At least ten counts were recorded for this clone. The J gene is TRBJ2-3, the V gene TRBV7-2; the D gene is possibly TRBD2 (5 bases). The CDR3 contains 15 residues. Trimming stripped 1 base from V and 8 bases from J, with 16 bases between. In germline, CDR1 is SGHTA, CDR2 FQGNSA. CDR3 in DNA: TGTGCCAGCAGCTTAGACGAGCGGAGCTTAATTACGCAGTATTTT. It specifies CASSLDERSLITQYF. Full variable domain (remainder filled in from reference TRBV7-2 and TRBJ2-3): GAGVSQSPSNKVTEKGKDVELRCDPISGHTALYWYRQSLGQGLEFLIYFQGNSAPDKSGLPSDRFSAERTGGSVSTLTIQRTQQEDSAVYLCASSLDERSLITQYFGPGTRLTVL.

This chain links TRBV21-1 with TRBJ1-1; TRBD1 is the table's D call, not checked against the DNA. TRBV21-1 is a documented pseudogene. The CDR3 totals 13 residues. CDR3 in amino acids: CASSLGGGTEAFF. In nucleotides, the CDR3 is TGTGCCAGCAGCCTAGGGGGCGGCACTGAAGCTTTCTTT.

The rearrangement joins TRBV6-5 to TRBJ2-3, with D perhaps matching TRBD2 (6 bases). This CDR3 region has 14 residues. Germline V gives CDR1 MNHEY, CDR2 SVGAGI. Trimming removed 8 bases from V and 0 bases from J, with 12 bases in between. CDR3 sequence (DNA): TGTGCCAGCTGGAGGGGTGGGAGCACAGATACGCAGTATTTT. It is translated as CASWRGGSTDTQYF.

The gene calls are TRBV19 and TRBJ1-5, with a tentative D call TRBD1 (6 bases). Germline lookup yields CDR1 LNHDA and CDR2 SQIVND (reference sequence). The CDR3 consists of 14 residues. Trimming removed 1 base at V and 6 bases at J, with 10 bases between. CDR3 nucleotides: TGTGCCAGTAGTATAGCAGGGGCGGGTCAGCCCCAGCATTTT. This sequence encodes CASSIAGAGQPQHF.

CDR3 nucleotides: TGTGCCAGCAGCTTAGGGACAGGGGTTAACTATGGCTACACCTTC. It specifies CASSLGTGVNYGYTF. The genes are TRBV7-6 and TRBJ1-2; TRBD1 matches at 9 bases. The ends lost 1 base at V and 1 base at J; junction bases unmatched: 1. The CDR3 totals 15 residues. Germline CDR1 SGHVS, CDR2 FNYEAQ. The full variable domain, with the rest looked up from reference TRBV7-6 and TRBJ1-2, is GAGVSQSPRYKVTKRGQDVALRCDPISGHVSLYWYRQALGQGPEFLTYFNYEAQQDKSGLPNDRFSAERPEGSISTLTIQRTEQRDSAMYRCASSLGTGVNYGYTFGSGTRLTVV.

In regard to this clone: A clone one base away is much larger, so this may be a read error. V gene TRBV5-4 combines with J gene TRBJ1-3; a weak D match, TRBD1 (6 bases). Germline V gene lookup returns CDR1 SGHNT and CDR2 YYREEE (reference sequence). CDR3 size: 14 residues. Trimming took off 0 bases at V and 2 bases at J, with 6 bases between the two ends. CDR3 in DNA: TGTGCCAGCAGCTTGGCAGGGGCTGGAAACACCATATATTTT. Residues: CASSLAGAGNTIYF.

This chain connects TRBV5-1 to TRBJ1-4; 7 bases are a match to TRBD1. The V gene's germline CDR1 is SGHRS and CDR2 YFSETQ. CDR3 length equals 13 residues. Trimming cost V 4 bases and J 5 bases; bases outside gene matches: 2. The CDR3 nucleotides read TGCGCCAGCAGCAGGGGACAGAATGAAAAACTGTTTTTT. Its translation is CASSRGQNEKLFF.

This clone was found a few times. The chain is built from TRBV15 and TRBJ2-7; D ambiguous. Germline-derived CDR1 and CDR2 are LNHNV and YYDKDF (reference sequence). The CDR3 sequence is 12 residues long. Trimming removed 8 bases at V and 6 bases at J, with 14 bases between. The CDR3 coding sequence is TGTGCCACCGGGTTAGCCGAAGGCGAGCAGTACTTC. This codes for CATGLAEGEQYF. The whole variable domain, filled in from reference TRBV15 and TRBJ2-7, reads DAMVIQNPRYQVTQFGKPVTLSCSQTLNHNVMYWYQQKSSQAPKLLFHYYDKDFNNEADTPDNFQSRRPNTSFCFLDIRSPGLGDTAMYLCATGLAEGEQYFGPGTRLTVT.

The chain combines TRBV29-1 with TRBJ2-7; 7 nucleotides align to TRBD2. Germline V gene data show CDR1 as SQVTM and CDR2 as ANQGSEA. This CDR3 is 14 amino acids long. This CDR3 reads CTPWSGANYYEQYF. The CDR3 bases are TGCACCCCGTGGAGCGGGGCTAACTACTACGAGCAGTACTTC.

This clone was seen only once. The chain is built from TRBV9 and TRBJ2-7; 12 positions match TRBD2. V was pared by 0 bases and J by 4 bases, with 11 bases of the junction left unmatched. Germline CDR1 is SGDLS and CDR2 is YYNGEE. This CDR3 comprises 18 residues. DNA for the CDR3: TGTGCCAGCAGCGTAGGCCCCGATCCGACTAGCGGGAGTTACGAGCAGTACTTC. Translation gives CASSVGPDPTSGSYEQYF.

The chain employs TRBV9 and TRBJ2-2; the match to TRBD1 covers 10 bases. Germline CDR1 SGDLS, CDR2 YYNGEE. The V segment lost 1 base and the J segment 7 bases; nucleotides outside the gene matches: 4. The CDR3 totals 15 residues. DNA for the CDR3: TGTGCCAGCAGCGTAAAGGGACAGGGGTTCGGGGAGCTGTTTTTT. Translating it yields CASSVKGQGFGELFF.

This sequence joins TRBV7-2 and TRBJ2-1, with TRBD2 matching over 10 bases. The CDR3 spans 15 residues. V lost 5 bases, J lost 7 bases, and 8 bases stayed unmatched. Germline V gene data show CDR1 as SGHTA and CDR2 as FQGNSA. CDR3 residues: CASSPIAGGANEQFF. For the CDR3, the DNA is TGTGCCAGCAGCCCGATAGCGGGAGGAGCTAATGAGCAGTTCTTC. Combining the CDR3 with reference TRBV7-2 and TRBJ2-1 gives the whole variable domain GAGVSQSPSNKVTEKGKDVELRCDPISGHTALYWYRQSLGQGLEFLIYFQGNSAPDKSGLPSDRFSAERTGGSVSTLTIQRTQQEDSAVYLCASSPIAGGANEQFFGPGTRLTVL.

V is TRBV18 and J is TRBJ2-1; 7 nucleotides agree with TRBD1. The CDR3 is made up of 14 amino acids. Germline V gives CDR1 KGHSH, CDR2 LQKENI. The ends lost 1 base at V and 6 bases at J; junction bases unmatched: 3. The CDR3: CASSPQGAVNEQFF. CDR3 nucleotides: TGTGCCAGCTCACCACAGGGGGCGGTCAATGAGCAGTTCTTC. The variable domain in full, completed from reference TRBV18 and TRBJ2-1, reads NAGVMQNPRHLVRRRGQEARLRCSPMKGHSHVYWYRQLPEEGLKFMVYLQKENIIDESGMPKERFSAEFPKEGPSILRIQQVVRGDSAAYFCASSPQGAVNEQFFGPGTRLTVL.

The J gene is TRBJ1-1, the V gene TRBV11-3; D possibly corresponds to TRBD1 (6 bases). Germline assignment: CDR1 SGHNT and CDR2 YENEEA. The CDR3 has 15 amino acids. Trimming took off 2 bases at V and 4 bases at J, with 14 bases between the two ends. In DNA form, the CDR3 reads TGTGCCAGCAGCTTAACAGGGATGGGTGTCACTGAAGCTTTCTTT. Protein: CASSLTGMGVTEAFF. Full variable domain (outside the CDR3, taken from reference TRBV11-3 and TRBJ1-1): EAGVVQSPRYKIIEKKQPVAFWCNPISGHNTLYWYLQNLGQGPELLIRYENEEAVDDSQLPKDRFSAERLKGVDSTLKIQPAELGDSAVYLCASSLTGMGVTEAFFGQGTRLTVV.

This chain connects TRBV11-3 to TRBJ1-1, with TRBD1 identical over 7 bases. Trimming at V came to 4 bases and at J to 5 bases, leaving 10 bases not matched to a gene. The CDR3 is 15 residues long. Germline CDR1 reads SGHNT; CDR2 reads YENEEA. CDR3 in DNA: TGTGCCAGCAGCTCCCAGACAGGGAGGAAGACTGAAGCTTTCTTT. Amino acids: CASSSQTGRKTEAFF.

V gene TRBV5-1 combines with J gene TRBJ2-7; 7 positions match TRBD1. V shed 3 bases, J shed 6 bases, and the junction held 9 bases outside the gene matches. CDR1 and CDR2 (germline): SGHRS, YFSETQ. CDR3 size: 14 residues. The CDR3 here is CASSSGDRWAEQYF. The CDR3 DNA sequence: TGCGCCAGCAGCTCCGGGGACAGATGGGCCGAGCAGTACTTC. The full variable domain, in which reference TRBV5-1 and TRBJ2-7 provide the parts outside the CDR3, is KAGVTQTPRYLIKTRGQQVTLSCSPISGHRSVSWYQQTPGQGLQFLFEYFSETQRNKGNFPGRFSGRQFSNSRSEMNVSTLELGDSALYLCASSSGDRWAEQYFGPGTRLTVT.

This chain joins TRBV7-6 and TRBJ1-4; 10 nucleotides agree with TRBD1. Germline CDR1 reads SGHVS; CDR2 reads FNYEAQ. The CDR3 extends over 17 amino acids. J was trimmed by 0 bases and V by 4 bases; bases with no gene match: 5. CDR3 nucleotide sequence: TGTGCCAGCAGCTCCATGACAGGGGGCGCAACTAATGAAAAACTGTTTTTT. Translation gives CASSSMTGGATNEKLFF.

This clone has only a few counts. This chain links TRBV29-1 with TRBJ2-1; D unclear. Germline lookup yields CDR1 SQVTM and CDR2 ANQGSEA. The CDR3 is 11 amino acids. Trimming left V 3 bases short and J 10 bases short, with 10 bases between. CDR3 bases: TGCAGCGTTGATTTACCGAGGGAGCAGTTCTTC. Its translation: CSVDLPREQFF.

The chain joins TRBV9 to TRBJ2-7; TRBD2 agrees at 8 bases. Germline V gives CDR1 SGDLS, CDR2 YYNGEE. Trimming at V came to 0 bases and at J to 3 bases, leaving 5 bases not matched to a gene. The CDR3 runs 15 residues. This CDR3 reads CASSVGVAGNYEQYF. The CDR3 coding sequence is TGTGCCAGCAGCGTAGGGGTAGCGGGGAACTACGAGCAGTACTTC.

The V and J genes are TRBV6-5 and TRBJ2-5, with D unresolved. The CDR3 contains 14 residues. Germline values: CDR1 MNHEY, CDR2 SVGAGI. The V end lost 0 bases, the J end lost 4 bases, and 9 bases lay between the germline ends. CDR3 nucleotide sequence: TGTGCCAGCAGTTACTCGACGCAGGCAGAGACCCAGTACTTC. It codes for CASSYSTQAETQYF.

Only a few counts were recorded for this clone. The chain recombines TRBV9 with TRBJ1-5; no clear D. CDR1 and CDR2 from the germline V gene are SGDLS and YYNGEE. The length of the CDR3 is 13 residues. Trimming pared 0 bases from V and 8 bases from J, leaving 9 bases between. The CDR3 bases are TGTGCCAGCAGCGTAGGACTCAACGAGCCCCAGCATTTT. Translation: CASSVGLNEPQHF.